A selection of T cell receptor beta chains follows, all from one sample in a study of blood T cell repertoires in COVID-19. Here immunoSEQ multiplex PCR was the method, and the copy in TCRdb shows in-frame clones only, minus some. The sample consists of approximately 100,000 clones, 80% to 95% of them appearing once. What was sequenced was peripheral blood. These receptors were obtained from a man aged 50 or older with active COVID-19. Both conserved end residues are part of each CDR3. The order of the fields is J gene, V gene, D gene, clone size, CDR3 protein, CDR3 DNA. The D gene is left open where the match is weak. Size values are once, few and many counts, or a class for expanded clones, and some rows have none.

J gene: TRBJ2-7; V gene: TRBV5-1; D gene: -; clone size: -; CDR3 protein: CASSFRVAYEQYF; CDR3 DNA: TGCGCCAGCAGCTTCAGGGTCGCCTACGAGCAGTACTTC
J gene: TRBJ2-3; V gene: TRBV25-1; D gene: -; clone size: -; CDR3 protein: CASSDREASSTDTQYF; CDR3 DNA: TGTGCCAGCAGTGATAGGGAGGCGTCTAGCACAGATACGCAGTATTTT
J gene: TRBJ2-7; V gene: TRBV6-5; D gene: TRBD2; clone size: -; CDR3 protein: CASSPSGVTYEQYF; CDR3 DNA: TGTGCCAGCAGTCCTAGCGGGGTTACATACGAGCAGTACTTC
J gene: TRBJ2-1; V gene: TRBV9; D gene: -; clone size: few; CDR3 protein: CASSARDSPYNEQFF; CDR3 DNA: TGTGCCAGCAGCGCCCGGGACTCCCCCTACAATGAGCAGTTCTTC
J gene: TRBJ2-7; V gene: TRBV25-1; D gene: TRBD2; clone size: -; CDR3 protein: CATTYGSGGEQYF; CDR3 DNA: TGTGCAACAACGTACGGGAGCGGGGGCGAGCAGTACTTC
J gene: TRBJ2-1; V gene: TRBV11-1; D gene: -; clone size: -; CDR3 protein: CASSLIGSGNNEQFF; CDR3 DNA: TGTGCCAGCAGCTTAATCGGGAGTGGGAACAATGAGCAGTTCTTC
J gene: TRBJ1-6; V gene: TRBV30; D gene: TRBD1; clone size: -; CDR3 protein: CAWGGGQINSPLHF; CDR3 DNA: TGTGCCTGGGGAGGGGGACAGATTAATTCACCCCTCCACTTT
J gene: TRBJ2-5; V gene: TRBV7-2; D gene: -; clone size: -; CDR3 protein: CASSFSPDSVETQYF; CDR3 DNA: TGTGCCAGCAGCTTTAGCCCGGATAGTGTGGAGACCCAGTACTTC
J gene: TRBJ2-6; V gene: TRBV2; D gene: -; clone size: -; CDR3 protein: CASSSERDSGANVLTF; CDR3 DNA: TGTGCCAGCAGTTCCGAACGGGACTCTGGGGCCAACGTCCTGACTTTC
J gene: TRBJ1-3; V gene: TRBV12-5; D gene: -; clone size: -; CDR3 protein: CASGLIRPQGGNTIYF; CDR3 DNA: TGTGCTAGTGGTTTGATCAGGCCACAGGGAGGAAACACCATATATTTT
J gene: TRBJ2-1; V gene: TRBV14; D gene: -; clone size: -; CDR3 protein: CASSQVEDSLNEQFF; CDR3 DNA: TGTGCCAGCAGCCAAGTCGAGGACAGTCTCAATGAGCAGTTCTTC
J gene: TRBJ1-5; V gene: TRBV7-3; D gene: -; clone size: -; CDR3 protein: CASSRLREYQPQHF; CDR3 DNA: TGTGCCAGCAGCCGACTCAGGGAATATCAGCCCCAGCATTTT
J gene: TRBJ1-5; V gene: TRBV28; D gene: -; clone size: -; CDR3 protein: CASSLRGYSNQPQHF; CDR3 DNA: TGTGCCAGCAGTTTAAGGGGTTATAGCAATCAGCCCCAGCATTTT
J gene: TRBJ1-1; V gene: TRBV28; D gene: -; clone size: -; CDR3 protein: CASSLLGAGTEAFF; CDR3 DNA: TGTGCCAGCAGTTTACTAGGAGCGGGCACTGAAGCTTTCTTT
J gene: TRBJ2-7; V gene: TRBV2; D gene: TRBD1; clone size: -; CDR3 protein: CASSGDRGPGEQYF; CDR3 DNA: TGTGCCAGCAGTGGGGACAGGGGGCCTGGCGAGCAGTACTTC
J gene: TRBJ2-5; V gene: TRBV19; D gene: -; clone size: few; CDR3 protein: CASSSSVEETQYF; CDR3 DNA: TGTGCCAGTAGTTCTAGCGTGGAAGAGACCCAGTACTTC
J gene: TRBJ2-2; V gene: TRBV29-1; D gene: -; clone size: -; CDR3 protein: CSVVGGSNTGELFF; CDR3 DNA: TGCAGCGTTGTTGGAGGGTCGAACACCGGGGAGCTGTTTTTT
J gene: TRBJ2-7; V gene: TRBV28; D gene: -; clone size: -; CDR3 protein: CASSSETGSHEQYF; CDR3 DNA: TGTGCCAGCAGTTCAGAAACAGGGAGCCACGAGCAGTACTTC
J gene: TRBJ2-6; V gene: TRBV7-8; D gene: TRBD2; clone size: -; CDR3 protein: CASSREGRAGANVLTF; CDR3 DNA: TGTGCCAGCAGCCGAGAAGGGAGGGCTGGGGCCAACGTCCTGACTTTC
J gene: TRBJ2-3; V gene: TRBV27; D gene: TRBD1; clone size: -; CDR3 protein: CASSSGQGGVNTQYF; CDR3 DNA: TGTGCCAGCAGTTCGGGACAGGGAGGGGTGAATACGCAGTATTTT
J gene: TRBJ1-2; V gene: TRBV28; D gene: TRBD1; clone size: -; CDR3 protein: CASSLGQGRKQANYGYTF; CDR3 DNA: TGTGCCAGCAGTTTGGGACAGGGGCGGAAGCAGGCTAACTATGGCTACACCTTC
J gene: TRBJ1-1; V gene: TRBV2; D gene: -; clone size: -; CDR3 protein: CASSHRGHNTEAFF; CDR3 DNA: TGTGCCAGCAGTCACCGGGGACATAACACTGAAGCTTTCTTT
J gene: TRBJ1-3; V gene: TRBV29-1; D gene: -; clone size: -; CDR3 protein: CSVAGPGNTIYF; CDR3 DNA: TGCAGCGTCGCAGGGCCTGGAAACACCATATATTTT
J gene: TRBJ2-1; V gene: TRBV7-3; D gene: TRBD2; clone size: -; CDR3 protein: CASSLTSGTSSYNEQFF; CDR3 DNA: TGTGCCAGCAGCTTAACTAGCGGGACAAGCTCCTACAATGAGCAGTTCTTC
J gene: TRBJ1-1; V gene: TRBV11-1; D gene: -; clone size: -; CDR3 protein: CASSSQGFRNTEAFF; CDR3 DNA: TGTGCCAGCAGCTCCCAGGGGTTTAGGAACACTGAAGCTTTCTTT
J gene: TRBJ2-1; V gene: TRBV10-2; D gene: TRBD2; clone size: once; CDR3 protein: CASSNILAGVSEQFF; CDR3 DNA: TGCGCCAGCAGCAATATTCTAGCGGGAGTTAGTGAGCAGTTCTTC
J gene: TRBJ1-2; V gene: TRBV12-3/TRBV12-4; D gene: -; clone size: -; CDR3 protein: CASSFTDYGYTF; CDR3 DNA: TGTGCCAGCAGTTTTACAGACTATGGCTACACCTTC
J gene: TRBJ2-7; V gene: TRBV5-1; D gene: -; clone size: -; CDR3 protein: CASSLAKGPLGGEQYF; CDR3 DNA: TGCGCCAGCAGCTTGGCAAAGGGGCCGCTCGGGGGCGAGCAGTACTTC
J gene: TRBJ2-7; V gene: TRBV3-1/TRBV3-2; D gene: -; clone size: -; CDR3 protein: CASSGEQNYEQYF; CDR3 DNA: TGTGCCAGCAGCGGAGAACAAAACTACGAGCAGTACTTC
J gene: TRBJ1-6; V gene: TRBV3-1/TRBV3-2; D gene: -; clone size: -; CDR3 protein: CASRSQGNSPLHF; CDR3 DNA: TGTGCCAGCAGATCTCAGGGAAATTCACCCCTCCACTTT
J gene: TRBJ2-1; V gene: TRBV27; D gene: -; clone size: -; CDR3 protein: CASSSRQGILGNEQFF; CDR3 DNA: TGTGCCAGCAGTTCGCGCCAGGGGATCCTTGGGAATGAGCAGTTCTTC
J gene: TRBJ2-4; V gene: TRBV19; D gene: TRBD1; clone size: -; CDR3 protein: CASRRTGEVIQYF; CDR3 DNA: TGTGCCAGTAGGAGGACAGGGGAGGTCATTCAGTACTTC
J gene: TRBJ1-2; V gene: TRBV27; D gene: TRBD1; clone size: -; CDR3 protein: CASSLTLTGAYGYTF; CDR3 DNA: TGTGCCAGCAGTTTGACCCTGACAGGGGCCTATGGCTACACCTTC
J gene: TRBJ2-5; V gene: TRBV3-1/TRBV3-2; D gene: TRBD1; clone size: -; CDR3 protein: CASSRDRGQETQYF; CDR3 DNA: TGTGCCAGCAGCCGCGACAGGGGTCAAGAGACCCAGTACTTC
J gene: TRBJ2-1; V gene: TRBV7-3; D gene: -; clone size: -; CDR3 protein: CASSSTGQTHNEQFF; CDR3 DNA: TGTGCCAGCAGCTCCACTGGACAGACGCACAATGAGCAGTTCTTC
J gene: TRBJ1-2; V gene: TRBV18; D gene: TRBD1; clone size: -; CDR3 protein: CASSPGRTGYGYTF; CDR3 DNA: TGTGCCAGCTCACCTGGCAGGACAGGATATGGCTACACCTTC
J gene: TRBJ2-3; V gene: TRBV11-3; D gene: TRBD1; clone size: -; CDR3 protein: CASSHRQGAGDTQYF; CDR3 DNA: TGTGCCAGCAGCCATCGACAGGGGGCGGGGGATACGCAGTATTTT
J gene: TRBJ2-2; V gene: TRBV5-1; D gene: TRBD2; clone size: -; CDR3 protein: CASTAGGGPNTGELFF; CDR3 DNA: TGCGCCAGCACAGCGGGCGGGGGACCGAACACCGGGGAGCTGTTTTTT
J gene: TRBJ1-2; V gene: TRBV30; D gene: TRBD1; clone size: -; CDR3 protein: CAWSVGRTGSGYTF; CDR3 DNA: TGTGCCTGGAGTGTAGGTCGGACAGGGAGTGGCTACACCTTC
J gene: TRBJ1-2; V gene: TRBV30; D gene: -; clone size: -; CDR3 protein: CAWATTGSGYGYTF; CDR3 DNA: TGTGCCTGGGCGACCACAGGGAGTGGCTATGGCTACACCTTC